This T cell receptor (beta chain) is drawn from a study of T cell responses to AZD1222 COVID-19 vaccine. Notes on the study in general: Seropositive AZD1222 recipients at baseline numbered only five to seven. All repertoire sampling was performed exclusively after the peak T cell response.

Profiled with immunoSEQ multiplex PCR; TCRdb holds only in-frame clones, not every one. The sample gives some 120,000 clones, about 79% of which show up once; about a quarter is in the top ten. The germline V gene has CDR1 GTSNPN and CDR2 SVGIG (reference sequence). The V and J ends lost 1 base and 3 bases respectively, with 16 bases between them. The CDR3 covers 16 residues. As to this clone: Antigen unknown.

This chain joins TRBV30 and TRBJ1-5; no clear D gene. The receptor comes from an adult who received the AZD1222 COVID-19 vaccine. Sample: peripheral blood, taken 28 days after the second AZD1222 dose. The CDR3 reads CAWSELGGGPNQPQHF. In nucleotides, the CDR3 is TGTGCCTGGAGTGAGTTAGGCGGCGGGCCCAATCAGCCCCAGCATTTT.